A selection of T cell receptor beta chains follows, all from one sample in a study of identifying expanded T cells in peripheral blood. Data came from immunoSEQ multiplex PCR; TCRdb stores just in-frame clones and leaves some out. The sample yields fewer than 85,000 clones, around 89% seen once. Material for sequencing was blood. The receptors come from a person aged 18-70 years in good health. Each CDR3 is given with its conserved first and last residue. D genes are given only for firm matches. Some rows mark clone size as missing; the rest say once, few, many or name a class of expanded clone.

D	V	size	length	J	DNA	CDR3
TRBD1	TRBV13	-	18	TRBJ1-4	TGTGCCAGCAGCGCCCGGGGGACAGGGGGTAGGGCTAATGAAAAACTGTTTTTT	CASSARGTGGRANEKLFF
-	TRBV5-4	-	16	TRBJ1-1	TGTGCCAGCAGCTTGGGTCGGGGGGCGGTGGAAACTGAAGCTTTCTTT	CASSLGRGAVETEAFF
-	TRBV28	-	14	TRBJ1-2	TGTGCCAGCAGTTTCGGGGACCGCGACTATGGCTACACCTTC	CASSFGDRDYGYTF
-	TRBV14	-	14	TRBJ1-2	TGTGCCAGCAGCCAAACTGGGGATTATTATGGCTACACCTTC	CASSQTGDYYGYTF
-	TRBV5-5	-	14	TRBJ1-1	TGTGCCAGCAGCTTCAGGTCAGGTGGCTCTGAAGCTTTCTTT	CASSFRSGGSEAFF
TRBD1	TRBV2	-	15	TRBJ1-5	TGTGCCAGCAGTTCAACGACAGGGGCCGATCAGCCCCAGCATTTT	CASSSTTGADQPQHF
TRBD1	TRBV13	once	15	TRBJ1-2	TGTGCCAGCAGCTTAGGCGACAGGGTTAACTATGGCTACACCTTC	CASSLGDRVNYGYTF
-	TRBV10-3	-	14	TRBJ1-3	TGTGCCATCAGTGAAAGTAGCTCTGGAAACACCATATATTTT	CAISESSSGNTIYF
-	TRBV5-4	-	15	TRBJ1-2	TGTGCCAGCAGCTGGAAGGAACAGGGACCTGGGGGCTACACCTTC	CASSWKEQGPGGYTF
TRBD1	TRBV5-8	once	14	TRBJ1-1	TGTGCCAGCAGCGCCGGACAGGGGAGGACTGAAGCTTTCTTT	CASSAGQGRTEAFF
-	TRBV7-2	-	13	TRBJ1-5	TGTGCCAGCAGCCTCTGGGAGGAAGAGCCCCAGCATTTT	CASSLWEEEPQHF
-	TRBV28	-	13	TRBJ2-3	TGTGCCAGCAGTTTTAACAGGGGAGGCACGCAGTATTTT	CASSFNRGGTQYF
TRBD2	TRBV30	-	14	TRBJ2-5	TGTGCCTGGGAAAGACTAGCGGGGGGGGAGACCCAGTACTTC	CAWERLAGGETQYF
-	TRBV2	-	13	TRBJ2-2	TGTGCCAGCACCCCCAACCGGGGCGGGGAGCTGTTTTTT	CASTPNRGGELFF
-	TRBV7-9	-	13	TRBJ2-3	TGTGCCAGCAGCTTAACTTCCGGGAATACGCAGTATTTT	CASSLTSGNTQYF
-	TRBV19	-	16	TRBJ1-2	TGTGCCAGTAGTATAGATCGGGAGGCCCAGCGGTATGGCTACACCTTC	CASSIDREAQRYGYTF
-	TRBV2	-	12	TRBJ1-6	TGTGCCAGCAGTGAATTAGGTTCACCCCTCCACTTT	CASSELGSPLHF
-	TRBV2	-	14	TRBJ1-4	TGTGCCAGCAGAAGACAAGAGACTTATGAAAAACTGTTTTTT	CASRRQETYEKLFF
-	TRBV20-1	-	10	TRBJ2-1	TGCAGTGCTCCTATCAATGAGCAGTTCTTC	CSAPINEQFF
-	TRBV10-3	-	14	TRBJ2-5	TGTGCCACCCAGGGTGCCCCTCCTTTGGAGACCCAGTACTTC	CATQGAPPLETQYF
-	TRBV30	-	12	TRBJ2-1	TGTGCCTGGAGGCCTGGGTTCAATGAGCAGTTCTTC	CAWRPGFNEQFF
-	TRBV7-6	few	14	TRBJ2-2	TGTGCCAGCAGCACAACTAGCATCACCGGGGAGCTGTTTTTT	CASSTTSITGELFF
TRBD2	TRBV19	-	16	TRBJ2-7	TGTGCCAGTAGTATGGGACTAGCGGGAGCGCCATACGAGCAGTACTTC	CASSMGLAGAPYEQYF
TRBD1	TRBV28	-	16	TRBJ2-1	TGTGCCAGCAGTTTACCCGACAGGGTGGCCTACAATGAGCAGTTCTTC	CASSLPDRVAYNEQFF
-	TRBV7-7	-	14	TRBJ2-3	TGTGCCAGCAGCCTGGACACTTTTGGTGATACGCAGTATTTT	CASSLDTFGDTQYF
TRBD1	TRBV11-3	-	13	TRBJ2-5	TGTGCCAGCAGCTCGGGACAGCAAGAGACCCAGTACTTC	CASSSGQQETQYF
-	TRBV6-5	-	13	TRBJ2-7	TGTGCCAGCAGTTACCAACCCGGCTACGAGCAGTACTTC	CASSYQPGYEQYF
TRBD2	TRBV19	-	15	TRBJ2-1	TGTGCCAGTAGTCTAGCGGGAAGCTCCTACAATGAGCAGTTCTTC	CASSLAGSSYNEQFF
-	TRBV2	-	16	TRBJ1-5	TGTGCCAGCAGTGAAGAGGCACAGAATAGCAATCAGCCCCAGCATTTT	CASSEEAQNSNQPQHF
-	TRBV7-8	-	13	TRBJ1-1	TGTGCCAGCAGCTTAGCGGCGTACACTGAAGCTTTCTTT	CASSLAAYTEAFF
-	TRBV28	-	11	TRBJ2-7	TGTGCCAGCAGCAGCGCCTACGAGCAGTACTTC	CASSSAYEQYF
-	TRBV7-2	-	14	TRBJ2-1	TGTGCCAGCAGCTTAGCGGGGAACAGGAATGAGCAGTTCTTC	CASSLAGNRNEQFF
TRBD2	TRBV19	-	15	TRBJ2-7	TGTGCCAGTAGTATCCGAGCTAGCGGGGACGACGAGCAGTACTTC	CASSIRASGDDEQYF
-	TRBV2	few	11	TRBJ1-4	TGTGCCAGCAGACAGGGTGAAAAACTGTTTTTT	CASRQGEKLFF
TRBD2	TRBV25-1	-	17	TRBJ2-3	TGTGCCAGCAACGGACTAGCGGGGGGGCTGAATACAGATACGCAGTATTTT	CASNGLAGGLNTDTQYF
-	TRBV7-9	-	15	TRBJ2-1	TGTGCCAGCAGCTCAACTAGGGTAGGTAGGAATGAGCAGTTCTTC	CASSSTRVGRNEQFF
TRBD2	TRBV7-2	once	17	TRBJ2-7	TGTGCCAGCAGCTTAGCTTGGCTAGCGGGGGGGACATACGAGCAGTACTTC	CASSLAWLAGGTYEQYF
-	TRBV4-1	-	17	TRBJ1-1	TGCGCCAGCAGCCAAGGGGACGGTCGTATCGCTAACACTGAAGCTTTCTTT	CASSQGDGRIANTEAFF
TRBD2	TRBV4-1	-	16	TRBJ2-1	TGCGCCAGCAGCCAATTCGCGGGGGGGAGGGTGGATGAGCAGTTCTTC	CASSQFAGGRVDEQFF
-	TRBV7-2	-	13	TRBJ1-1	TGTGCCAGCAGCTTTGAGGATCACACTGAAGCTTTCTTT	CASSFEDHTEAFF
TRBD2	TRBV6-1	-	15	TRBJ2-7	TGTGCCAGCAGGGAGGGACTAGCGGGATACTACGAGCAGTACTTC	CASREGLAGYYEQYF
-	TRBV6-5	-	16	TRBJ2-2	TGTGCCAGCAGTTATCATGCGAGTTTGAACACCGGGGAGCTGTTTTTT	CASSYHASLNTGELFF
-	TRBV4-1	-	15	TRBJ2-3	TGCGCCAGCAGCCAAGTCCTCAGGGGCACAGATACGCAGTATTTT	CASSQVLRGTDTQYF
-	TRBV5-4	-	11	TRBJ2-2	TGTGCCAGCAGCTTAAATGGGGAGCTGTTTTTT	CASSLNGELFF
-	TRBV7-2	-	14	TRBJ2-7	TGTGCCAGCAGCCGCGCGGGACTGGCCTACGAGCAGTACTTC	CASSRAGLAYEQYF
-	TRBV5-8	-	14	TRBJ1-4	TGTGCCAGCAGGGCGGGGAGGAGTAATGAAAAACTGTTTTTT	CASRAGRSNEKLFF
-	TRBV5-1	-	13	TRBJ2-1	TGCGCCAGCAGCCGAGGACCCAACAATGAGCAGTTCTTC	CASSRGPNNEQFF
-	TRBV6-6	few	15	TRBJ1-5	TGTGCCAGCAGGGACGGGACAATTAGCAATCAGCCCCAGCATTTT	CASRDGTISNQPQHF
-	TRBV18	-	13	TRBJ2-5	TGTGCCAGCTCACCGGGCAACCAAGAGACCCAGTACTTC	CASSPGNQETQYF
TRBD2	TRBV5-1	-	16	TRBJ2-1	TGCGCCAGCAGGCGTACCGGGACTACGTCCTACAATGAGCAGTTCTTC	CASRRTGTTSYNEQFF
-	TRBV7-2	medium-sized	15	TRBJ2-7	TGTGCCAGCAGCCCTCCGTCCAGGGCTGGGTACGAGCAGTACTTC	CASSPPSRAGYEQYF
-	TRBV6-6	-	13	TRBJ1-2	TGTGCCAGCGGATCGACGGCTATTCGGGGCTACACCTTC	CASGSTAIRGYTF
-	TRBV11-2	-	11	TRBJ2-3	TGTGCCAGCAGCCGCACAGATACGCAGTATTTT	CASSRTDTQYF